These 20 T cell receptor beta chains were all obtained from the same sample, sequenced in a study of beta chain features in type 1 diabetes. Since all of the isolated RNA was reverse transcribed, expressed TCRB transcripts were what got sequenced. Sequencing used immunoSEQ multiplex PCR; TCRdb keeps in-frame clones, though not all of them. The sample has 620,000 or so clones, less than 20% seen once. Sequences were obtained from naive CD4+ T cells from blood. Receptors were obtained from a man between 18 and 35 years old in good health.

The gene calls are TRBV7-3 and TRBJ1-2; 7 positions agree with TRBD1. The CDR3 contains 13 residues. Looked up from germline, CDR1 is SGHTA and CDR2 is FQGTGA. Trimming took 5 bases from V and 5 from J; bases not matched to a gene: 5. The CDR3 bases are TGTGCCAGCAGCATGACAGGGTCTTATGGCTACACCTTC. Translation gives CASSMTGSYGYTF.

Many counts were recorded for this clone. The chain is built from TRBV10-3 and TRBJ2-3; 10 positions agree with TRBD2. V lost 11 bases and J lost 4; bases outside the gene matches: 6. The CDR3 is 13 amino acids. CDR1 ENHRY and CDR2 SYGVKD come from the germline V gene. The CDR3 sequence is CAVGLAASDTQYF. The CDR3 DNA reads as TGTGCCGTCGGACTAGCGGCATCAGATACGCAGTATTTT.

This clone has a handful of counts. The rearrangement links TRBV19 to TRBJ2-1; 12 bases fit TRBD1. CDR1 is LNHDA, CDR2 SQIVND, per germline (reference sequence). The CDR3 length is 15 residues. V trimming: 8 bases; J trimming: 7 bases; junction bases outside the gene matches: 9. The CDR3 spells CASRRDRGPGNEQFF. In DNA, the CDR3 is TGTGCCAGTCGACGGGACAGGGGGCCGGGGAATGAGCAGTTCTTC.

This clone has just a few counts. CDR3 nucleotide sequence: TGTGCCAGCAGCTTAGTTGCGGGGCCCCAAGAGACCCAGTACTTC. The encoded protein is CASSLVAGPQETQYF. The V gene is TRBV7-9, the J gene TRBJ2-5; perhaps TRBD2 as D (6 bases). Germline V gives CDR1 SEHNR, CDR2 FQNEAQ (reference sequence). The V end lost 1 base, the J end lost 1 base, and 10 bases lay between the germline ends. The CDR3 consists of 15 residues.

About this clone itself: Other nucleotide sequences from this sample produce the same CDR3. This rearrangement joins TRBV9 to TRBJ2-7, with D possibly called TRBD1 or TRBD2 (6 bases each). Trimming cost V 4 bases and J 2 bases, with 10 bases left between them. CDR3 length: 13 amino acids. CDR1 and CDR2 from the germline V gene are SGDLS and YYNGEE. The CDR3 spells CASSPGGAYEQYF. DNA for the CDR3: TGTGCCAGCAGCCCCGGGGGCGCCTACGAGCAGTACTTC.

V and J are TRBV4-2 and TRBJ2-5, with a possible D match to TRBD2 (5 bases). The CDR3 is 13 residues long. The germline V gene encodes CDR1 LGHNA and CDR2 YNFKEQ. The V end lost 4 bases, the J end lost 4 bases, and 10 bases lay between the germline ends. The CDR3 sequence is CASSLEGAETQYF. The CDR3 region has the DNA TGTGCCAGCAGCCTCGAGGGTGCAGAGACCCAGTACTTC.

The chain has TRBV18 and TRBJ1-1; a weak D match, TRBD1 (5 bases). The CDR3 loop spans 16 amino acids. The ends were cut back, 3 bases at V and 2 bases at J, with 16 bases in the middle. Per germline, CDR1 KGHSH and CDR2 LQKENI. The DNA of the CDR3 is TGTGCCAGCTCACCTAGGAGGGGTCCCGTTAACACTGAAGCTTTCTTT. Its translation: CASSPRRGPVNTEAFF.

The J gene is TRBJ2-3, the V gene TRBV6-1, with D perhaps TRBD1 (6 bases). Germline CDR1 MNHNS, CDR2 SASEGT. V gave up 11 bases and J gave up 5 bases, with 20 bases separating them. The CDR3 loop spans 14 amino acids. CDR3 nucleotide sequence: TGTGCCGGGAAAGACCGCCAGGGGATAGATACGCAGTATTTT. Protein product: CAGKDRQGIDTQYF.

This clone turned up a few times. The genes are TRBV28 and TRBJ1-4; D might be TRBD1 (6 bases). With 8 bases removed from V and 8 bases from J, the gap between germline ends came to 18 bases. Looked up from germline, CDR1 is MDHEN and CDR2 is SYDVKM. The CDR3 covers 14 residues. The CDR3 bases are TGTGCCAGCGGATGGGGACAACTGGGGGAAAAACTGTTTTTT. This codes for CASGWGQLGEKLFF. The full variable domain, its missing parts supplied by reference TRBV28 and TRBJ1-4, is DVKVTQSSRYLVKRTGEKVFLECVQDMDHENMFWYRQDPGLGLRLIYFSYDVKMKEKGDIPEGYSVSREKKERFSLILESASTNQTSMYLCASGWGQLGEKLFFGSGTQLSVL.

Only a few counts were recorded for this clone. V is TRBV9 and J is TRBJ1-4; 10 bases fit TRBD1. The ends lost 0 bases at V and 8 bases at J; junction bases unmatched: 4. Germline V lookup: CDR1 SGDLS, CDR2 YYNGEE. This CDR3 comprises 15 residues. CDR3 sequence: CASSVGGTGEEKLFF. CDR3 DNA sequence: TGTGCCAGCAGCGTAGGTGGGACAGGGGAAGAAAAACTGTTTTTT.

This clone was seen many times. The rearrangement links TRBV7-9 to TRBJ2-3; 8 bases are shared with TRBD2. Germline V gene data show CDR1 as SEHNR and CDR2 as FQNEAQ (reference sequence). The CDR3 sequence is 16 residues long. Trimming removed 1 base from V and 5 bases from J; junction bases left unmatched: 8. CDR3 in DNA: TGTGCCAGCAGCTTAGACGGCGGGGGGCGCAGAGATACGCAGTATTTT. Its translation is CASSLDGGGRRDTQYF.

The chain combines TRBV6-5 with TRBJ2-6; possibly TRBD2 for D (5 bases). The germline V gene encodes CDR1 MNHEY and CDR2 SVGAGI. Between the trimmed V and J ends, which lost 1 base and 4 bases, there was a span of 8 bases. The CDR3 runs to 15 residues. The CDR3 DNA reads as TGTGCCAGCAGTTACTGGAGGTCCGGGGCCAACGTCCTGACTTTC. Protein: CASSYWRSGANVLTF.

The genes are TRBV27 and TRBJ2-2; a possible D gene is TRBD2 (5 bases). The V gene lost 4 bases and the J gene lost 7 bases, with 10 bases spanning the gap. CDR3 length: 13 residues. Germline CDR1 is MNHEY and CDR2 is SMNVEV (reference sequence). CDR3 coding DNA: TGTGCCAGCAGTTCCGGGGATCACGGGGAGCTGTTTTTT. Translated, it gives CASSSGDHGELFF.

This clone was counted between two and nine times. The chain joins TRBV7-2 to TRBJ2-5; weak D call: TRBD2 (8 bases). Trimming shortened V by 5 bases and J by 2 bases, and 21 bases separated the two germline ends. Germline V gives CDR1 SGHTA, CDR2 FQGNSA. The CDR3 extends over 17 amino acids. Here the CDR3 DNA reads TGTGCCAGCAGCCCAGGGGGGTCTAGCGGGTCTCAAGAGACCCAGTACTTC. Its translation: CASSPGGSSGSQETQYF.

This clone was observed a few times. The CDR3 sequence: CASSLNRLMGEQYF. The CDR3 region has the DNA TGTGCCAGCAGCTTAAATCGACTAATGGGAGAGCAGTACTTC. The V gene is TRBV7-2, the J gene TRBJ2-7; tentatively, D is TRBD2 (5 bases). The V gene lost 2 bases and the J gene lost 7 bases, with 15 bases spanning the gap. CDR1 is SGHTA, CDR2 FQGNSA, per germline. CDR3 length: 14 residues.

The V gene is TRBV27, the J gene TRBJ1-1; the D gene is possibly TRBD1 (5 bases). The CDR3 length is 15 residues. Germline lookup yields CDR1 MNHEY and CDR2 SMNVEV (reference sequence). Trimming took off 0 bases at V and 1 base at J, with 9 bases between the two ends. CDR3 sequence: CASSLSVGGNTEAFF. The CDR3 DNA is TGTGCCAGCAGTTTATCGGTGGGGGGGAACACTGAAGCTTTCTTT.

This clone was recorded a few times. The chain has TRBV4-3 and TRBJ2-2; D ambiguous. V was shortened by 0 bases and J by 1 base, with 3 bases between the two germline ends. Germline V gene data show CDR1 as LGHNA and CDR2 as YSLEER. This CDR3 region has 14 residues. The CDR3: CASSQEVNTGELFF. Here the CDR3 DNA reads TGCGCCAGCAGCCAAGAGGTGAACACCGGGGAGCTGTTTTTT.

The rearrangement links TRBV4-3 to TRBJ2-7; 7 bases are a match to TRBD1. Germline V lookup: CDR1 LGHNA, CDR2 YSLEER. The CDR3 loop spans 13 amino acids. V lost 1 base, J lost 3 bases, and 0 bases stayed unmatched. CDR3 bases: TGCGCCAGCAGCCAAGGGGACAGCTACGAGCAGTACTTC. Amino acid sequence: CASSQGDSYEQYF.

This clone has a handful of counts. The chain is built from TRBV4-2 and TRBJ1-1; 9 nucleotides match TRBD1. CDR1 and CDR2 (germline): LGHNA, YNFKEQ. V lost 0 bases and J lost 13; bases outside the gene matches: 18. The CDR3 spans 17 residues. CDR3 bases: TGTGCCAGCAGCCAAGACCCGGGACAGGGACGGGCCCCCGGTGGTTTCTTT. This gives the protein CASSQDPGQGRAPGGFF.

The chain combines TRBV4-2 with TRBJ2-5; 7 nucleotides agree with TRBD2. The CDR3 consists of 14 residues. With V trimmed by 3 bases and J by 5 bases, 6 bases remained unmatched. CDR1 LGHNA and CDR2 YNFKEQ come from the germline V gene. CDR3: CASSHRGSSETQYF. CDR3 bases: TGTGCCAGCAGCCACCGCGGGAGTTCGGAGACCCAGTACTTC.